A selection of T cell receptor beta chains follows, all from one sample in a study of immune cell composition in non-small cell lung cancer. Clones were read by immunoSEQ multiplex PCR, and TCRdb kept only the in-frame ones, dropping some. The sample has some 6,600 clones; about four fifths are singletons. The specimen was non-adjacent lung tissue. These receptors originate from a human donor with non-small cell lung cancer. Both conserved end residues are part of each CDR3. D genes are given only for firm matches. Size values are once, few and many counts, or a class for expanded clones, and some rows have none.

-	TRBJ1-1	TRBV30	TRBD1	TGTGCCTGGGGGGACAGGTTGAACACTGAAGCTTTCTTT	CAWGDRLNTEAFF
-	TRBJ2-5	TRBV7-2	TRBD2	TGTGCCAGCAGCGTGGGGGGGGAGCCCGCAGAGACCCAGTACTTC	CASSVGGEPAETQYF
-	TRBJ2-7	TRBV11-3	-	TGTGCCAGCAGCTTAGATTTGACTAACGAGCAGTACTTC	CASSLDLTNEQYF
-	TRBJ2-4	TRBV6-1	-	TGTGCCAGCAGTGACGGGACAATAGCCAAAAACATTCAGTACTTC	CASSDGTIAKNIQYF
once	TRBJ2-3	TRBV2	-	TGTGCCAGCAGTGCTGGCGGGGCTAGCACAGATACGCAGTATTTT	CASSAGGASTDTQYF
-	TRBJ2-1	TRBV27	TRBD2	TGTGCCAGCAGTTTACTAGGCGGGGGGCTGAGCTTCGATGAGCAGTTCTTC	CASSLLGGGLSFDEQFF
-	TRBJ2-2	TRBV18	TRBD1	TGTGCCAGCTTTCAGGGGGCGAACACCGGGGAGCTGTTTTTT	CASFQGANTGELFF
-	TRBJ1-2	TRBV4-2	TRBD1	TGTGCCAGCAGCTCCCGGACAGGGGATGGCTACACCTTC	CASSSRTGDGYTF
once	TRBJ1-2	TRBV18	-	TGTGCCAGCTCACCGTTAGCTACTAACTATGGCTACACCTTC	CASSPLATNYGYTF
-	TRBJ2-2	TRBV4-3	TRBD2	TGCGCCAGCAGCCCTCGGTTGGGGGGGAAGAACACCGGGGAGCTGTTTTTT	CASSPRLGGKNTGELFF
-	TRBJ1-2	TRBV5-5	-	TGTGCCAGCAGCTTAGGTTCTCGGGGGGGTGGCTACACCTTC	CASSLGSRGGGYTF
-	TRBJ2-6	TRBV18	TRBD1	TGTGCCAGCTCACTACAGGGGTCTGGGGCCAACGTCCTGACTTTC	CASSLQGSGANVLTF
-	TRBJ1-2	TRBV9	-	TGTGCCAGCAGCGTAGGAAAAACGTCGGGGAGAGGTGGCTACACCTTC	CASSVGKTSGRGGYTF
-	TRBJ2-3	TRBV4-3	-	TGCGCCAGCAGCCAAGGGAACGGGAGATTGGGCACAGATACGCAGTATTTT	CASSQGNGRLGTDTQYF
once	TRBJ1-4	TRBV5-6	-	TGTGCCAGCAGCTGGGGGCAGTCTAATGAAAAACTGTTTTTT	CASSWGQSNEKLFF
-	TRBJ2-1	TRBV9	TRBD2	TGTGCCAGCAGCGCGAGGACTAGCGGGCCAGAAAAGGAGCAGTTCTTC	CASSARTSGPEKEQFF
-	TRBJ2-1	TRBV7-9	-	TGTGCCAGCAGCTTAGTTTTGACAACCGAGCAGTTCTTC	CASSLVLTTEQFF
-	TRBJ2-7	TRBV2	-	TGTGCCAGCAGTGTTGGAGGGTCCTCCTACGAGCAGTACTTC	CASSVGGSSYEQYF
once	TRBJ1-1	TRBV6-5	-	TGTGCCAGCATTAGCGGGCTGAACACTGAAGCTTTCTTT	CASISGLNTEAFF
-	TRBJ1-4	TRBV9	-	TGTGCCAGCAGCGTGGATACAGGGACTAATGAAAAACTGTTTTTT	CASSVDTGTNEKLFF
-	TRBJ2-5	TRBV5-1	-	TGCGCCAGCAGCTACTCAGGGGAGACCCAGTACTTC	CASSYSGETQYF
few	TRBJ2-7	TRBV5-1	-	TGCGCCAGCAGCTTGATTCGCCCAGGGTCAAGTGGGTCTTACGAGCAGTACTTC	CASSLIRPGSSGSYEQYF
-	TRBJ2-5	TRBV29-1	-	TGCAGCGCCGGTCTTCGGGGTACCCAAGAGACCCAGTACTTC	CSAGLRGTQETQYF
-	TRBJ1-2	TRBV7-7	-	TGTGCCAGCAGCTTGAACGGCGGGGTTTGTGGCTACACCTTC	CASSLNGGVCGYTF
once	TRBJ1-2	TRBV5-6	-	TGTGCCAGCAGCTTGGGATTACAGGGTCCCTATGGCTACACCTTC	CASSLGLQGPYGYTF
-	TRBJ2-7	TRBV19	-	TGTGCCAGTAGTATCTTTGGACAGCACTACGAGCAGTACTTC	CASSIFGQHYEQYF
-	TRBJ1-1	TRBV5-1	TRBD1	TGCGCCAGCAGCTTGACAGGGGGAACGAACACTGAAGCTTTCTTT	CASSLTGGTNTEAFF
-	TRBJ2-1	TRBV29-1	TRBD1	TGCAGCGTTGAAAAGGACAGGAACAATGAGCAGTTCTTC	CSVEKDRNNEQFF
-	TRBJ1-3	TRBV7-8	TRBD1	TGTGCCAGCAGACTACAGGGGGCGGCGGAAGGAAACACCATATATTTT	CASRLQGAAEGNTIYF
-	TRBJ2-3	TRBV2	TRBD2	TGTGCCAGCAGTGATGGGCGGGGGACAGATACGCAGTATTTT	CASSDGRGTDTQYF
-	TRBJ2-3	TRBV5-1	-	TGCGCCAGCAGCGTCTTCACAGATACGCAGTATTTT	CASSVFTDTQYF
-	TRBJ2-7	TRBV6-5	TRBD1	TGTGCCAGCAGTTACACACAGGGGGCCGCCTCCTACGAGCAGTACTTC	CASSYTQGAASYEQYF
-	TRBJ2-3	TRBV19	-	TGTGCCAGTAGTCCCTTCCGTAGCACAGATACGCAGTATTTT	CASSPFRSTDTQYF
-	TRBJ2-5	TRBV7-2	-	TGTGCCAGCAGCCCTACCCGCGGGGGCTTGGCGGAGACCCAGTACTTC	CASSPTRGGLAETQYF
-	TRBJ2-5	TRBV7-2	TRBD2	TGTGCCAGCAGCCAAGGACTAGCGGGGGGCCAAGAGACCCAGTACTTC	CASSQGLAGGQETQYF
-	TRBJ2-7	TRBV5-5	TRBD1	TGTGCCAGCAGCCCGGGGACAGGGGGACTCAACGAGCAGTACTTC	CASSPGTGGLNEQYF
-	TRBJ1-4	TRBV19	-	TGTGCCAGTAGTATTGGGGGGGGCCTTAATGAAAAACTGTTTTTT	CASSIGGGLNEKLFF
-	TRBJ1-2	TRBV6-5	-	TGTGCCAGCAGTTACTCAGGGGATCGTGGCTACACCTTC	CASSYSGDRGYTF
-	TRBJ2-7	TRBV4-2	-	TGTGCCAGCAGCCGAACAGGGTCCTACGAGCAGTACTTC	CASSRTGSYEQYF
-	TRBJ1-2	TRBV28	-	TGTGCCAGCAGTTTTTGGGGCGCCGGCTATGGCTACACCTTC	CASSFWGAGYGYTF
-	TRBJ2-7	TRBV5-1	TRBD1	TGCGCCAGCAGCTTACCGGGACAGGGCTACGAGCAGTACTTC	CASSLPGQGYEQYF
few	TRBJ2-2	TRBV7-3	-	TGTGCCAGCAGCTTAGGGGCTGGGGAGCTGTTTTTT	CASSLGAGELFF
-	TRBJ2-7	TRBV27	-	TGTGCCAGCAGTTTAGTGGGGGGATGGGCCTACGAGCAGTACTTC	CASSLVGGWAYEQYF
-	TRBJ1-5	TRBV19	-	TGTGCCAGTAAGAGCGGGGGGCGGGAGGATAGCAATCAGCCCCAGCATTTT	CASKSGGREDSNQPQHF
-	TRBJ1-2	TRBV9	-	TGTGCCAGCAGCGTATACCAGGGAAGTGGCTACACCTTC	CASSVYQGSGYTF
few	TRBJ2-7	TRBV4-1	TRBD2	TGCGCCAGCAGCCAAGCAATTGGCGGGGGGACCTACGAGCAGTACTTC	CASSQAIGGGTYEQYF
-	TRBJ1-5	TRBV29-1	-	TGCAGCGCTGCAGGGGATGGCAATCAGCCCCAGCATTTT	CSAAGDGNQPQHF
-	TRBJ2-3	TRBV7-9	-	TGTGCCAGCAGCAACCTAGAGGGAGTTCGGGTAGATACGCAGTATTTT	CASSNLEGVRVDTQYF
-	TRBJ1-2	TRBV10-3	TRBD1	TGTGCCATCAGTGAGTTCCAGGGGGCTGGGTATGGCTACACCTTC	CAISEFQGAGYGYTF
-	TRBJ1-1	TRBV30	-	TGTGCCCGCGGGCGGGGGACCGGATTCGGAGGGACTGAAGCTTTCTTT	CARGRGTGFGGTEAFF
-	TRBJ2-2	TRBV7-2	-	TGTGCCAGCAGCTTAGTCGCGGGGTCCGGGGAGCTGTTTTTT	CASSLVAGSGELFF
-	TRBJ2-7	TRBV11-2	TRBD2	TGTGCCAGCAGCTTAGATGGTCTAGGGGGAGCGGGAGTCAGCTCCTACGAGCAGTACTTC	CASSLDGLGGAGVSSYEQYF
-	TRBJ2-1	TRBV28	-	TGTGCCAGCAGTTACCAGACTAGGAGTTCTGCCAATGAGCAGTTCTTC	CASSYQTRSSANEQFF
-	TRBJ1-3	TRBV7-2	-	TGTGCCAGCAGCTCCCTACCCCCGGGACTTGGAAACACCATATATTTT	CASSSLPPGLGNTIYF
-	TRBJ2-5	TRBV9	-	TGTGCCAGCAGCTTTGACTTCCAAGAGACCCAGTACTTC	CASSFDFQETQYF
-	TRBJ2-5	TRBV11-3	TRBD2	TGTGCCAGCAGCTTGGGAACTAGCGGGATGGAGACCCAGTACTTC	CASSLGTSGMETQYF
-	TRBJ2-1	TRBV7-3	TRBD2	TGTGCCAGCAGCATCCGTAGCGGGGGGTACAATGAGCAGTTCTTC	CASSIRSGGYNEQFF